Listed below are T cell receptor beta chains from one sample, sequenced in a study of PD-1 blockade in classical Hodgkin lymphoma. Some clones are missing from TCRdb's copy, which holds only in-frame ones; the method was immunoSEQ multiplex PCR. This sample yields about 96,000 clones, of which 90% to 95% are seen a single time; 1.5% to 2.5% belongs to the top ten. The specimen was peripheral blood mononuclear cells (PBMCs), collected before the fourth cycle of nivolumab. The receptors here all came from a human donor with classical Hodgkin lymphoma. Each CDR3 is given with its conserved first and last residue. The D gene is left open where the match is weak.

length: 14; D: .; V: TRBV5-4; CDR3: CASSWTRVSGELFF
length: 17; D: TRBD1; V: TRBV7-2; CDR3: CASSSRGLGPSYNEQFF
length: 15; D: TRBD1; V: TRBV19; CDR3: CASSIGGGLNYGYTF
length: 16; D: TRBD1; V: TRBV7-2; CDR3: CASSSHPGQAYQPQHF
length: 14; D: TRBD2; V: TRBV6-5; CDR3: CASSRSGNRDTQYF
length: 15; D: TRBD1; V: TRBV5-1; CDR3: CASSLGTGGDQPQHF
length: 14; D: TRBD1; V: TRBV10-1; CDR3: CASSESGQGREQYF
length: 19; D: TRBD2; V: TRBV5-1; CDR3: CASSFLTGTSGLTYNEQFF
length: 14; D: .; V: TRBV10-1; CDR3: CASREGAGLGEQFF
length: 15; D: TRBD1; V: TRBV7-8; CDR3: CASSSATGGMGGYTF
length: 14; D: .; V: TRBV6-6; CDR3: CASSYQLFIETQYF
length: 14; D: TRBD1; V: TRBV9; CDR3: CASSVDRGDYEQYF
length: 15; D: TRBD2; V: TRBV7-9; CDR3: CASSVQTSGSYEQYF
length: 15; D: TRBD2; V: TRBV5-1; CDR3: CASSTLGGRAEEQYF
length: 14; D: TRBD2; V: TRBV9; CDR3: CASSDGLADYEQYF
length: 13; D: TRBD1; V: TRBV6-1; CDR3: CASSVQGAYEQYF
length: 17; D: TRBD2; V: TRBV5-6; CDR3: CASSWWGGSSAHNEQFF
length: 15; D: TRBD2; V: TRBV9; CDR3: CASSVLAGNTGELFF
length: 14; D: .; V: TRBV25-1; CDR3: CASSLQGFNQPQHF
length: 16; D: .; V: TRBV13; CDR3: CASSFNQGGFPDTQYF
length: 11; D: .; V: TRBV6-5; CDR3: CASGGRTEAFF
length: 15; D: .; V: TRBV28; CDR3: CASSFRRLRNTEAFF
length: 13; D: .; V: TRBV19; CDR3: CASRISWNTEAFF
length: 14; D: TRBD1; V: TRBV11-3; CDR3: CASSLTGVDTEAFF
length: 16; D: .; V: TRBV5-1; CDR3: CASSLDPPNPSYEQYF
length: 17; D: TRBD1; V: TRBV5-1; CDR3: CASSVWNLRTGPSEQYF